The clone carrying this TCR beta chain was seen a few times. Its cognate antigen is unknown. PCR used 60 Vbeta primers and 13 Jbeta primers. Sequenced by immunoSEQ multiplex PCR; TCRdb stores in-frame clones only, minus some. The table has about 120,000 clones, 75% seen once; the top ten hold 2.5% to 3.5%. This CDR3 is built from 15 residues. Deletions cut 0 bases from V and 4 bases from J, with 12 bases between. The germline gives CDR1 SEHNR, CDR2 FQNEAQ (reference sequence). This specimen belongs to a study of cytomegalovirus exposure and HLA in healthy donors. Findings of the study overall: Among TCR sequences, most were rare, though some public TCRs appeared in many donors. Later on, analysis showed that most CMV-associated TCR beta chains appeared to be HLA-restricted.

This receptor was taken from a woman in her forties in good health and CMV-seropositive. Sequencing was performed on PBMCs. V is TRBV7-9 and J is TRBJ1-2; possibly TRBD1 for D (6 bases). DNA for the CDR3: TGTGCCAGCAGCTTAGCAAGGGGGTTTATCTATGGCTACACCTTC. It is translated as CASSLARGFIYGYTF.